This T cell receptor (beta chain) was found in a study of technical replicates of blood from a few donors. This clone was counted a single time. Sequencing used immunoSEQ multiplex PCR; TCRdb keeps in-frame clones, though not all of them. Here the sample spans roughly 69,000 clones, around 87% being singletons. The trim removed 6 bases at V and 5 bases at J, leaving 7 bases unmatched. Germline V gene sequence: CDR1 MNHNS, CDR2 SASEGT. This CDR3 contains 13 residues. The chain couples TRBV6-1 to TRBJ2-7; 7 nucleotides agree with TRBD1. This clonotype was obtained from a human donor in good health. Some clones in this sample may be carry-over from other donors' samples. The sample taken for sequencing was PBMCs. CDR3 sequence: CASSETGHNEQYF. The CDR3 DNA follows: TGTGCCAGCAGCGAGACAGGGCACAACGAGCAGTACTTC.